A single sample is the source of the 26 T cell receptor beta chains below, sequenced in a study of identical twins. TCRdb re-called the 5' RACE reads with MiXCR, one entry per CDR3 protein. The sample has roughly 700,000 distinct CDR3 sequences, more than 6.5% seen once. The data were also submitted as part of a second study, on yellow fever vaccine responses in identical twins.

The sample taken for sequencing was PBMCs. Every receptor here comes from a woman between 18 and 29 years old in good health.

This clonotype has at least ten counts. V is TRBV20-1 and J is TRBJ2-7; 7 positions agree with TRBD2. CDR3 length: 13 residues. The germline gives CDR1 DFQATT, CDR2 SNEGSKA (reference sequence). V lost 1 base to trimming and J lost 6 bases; unmatched junction nucleotides: 6. This CDR3 reads CSARGREETEQYF. CDR3 in DNA: TGCAGTGCTAGAGGCCGGGAGGAGACCGAGCAGTACTTC.

This clonotype was detected ten times or more. V and J are TRBV3-1 and TRBJ1-4; possibly TRBD1 for D (5 bases). CDR1 is LGHDT and CDR2 is YNNKEL in the germline V gene (reference sequence). The CDR3 contains 15 residues. The V gene lost 0 bases and the J gene lost 10 bases, with 15 bases spanning the gap. The CDR3 region is CASSQDFGTKGKLFF. CDR3 sequence (DNA): TGTGCCAGCAGCCAAGATTTTGGGACCAAGGGAAAACTGTTTTTT. Full variable domain (remainder filled in from reference TRBV3-1 and TRBJ1-4): DTAVSQTPKYLVTQMGNDKSIKCEQNLGHDTMYWYKQDSKKFLKIMFSYNNKELIINETVPNRFSPKSPDKAHLNLHINSLELGDSAVYFCASSQDFGTKGKLFFGSGTQLSVL.

This clonotype has ten or more counts. At one end, the junction sequence differs from germline, possibly due to a read error. V is TRBV5-1 and J is TRBJ2-2, with no clear D. The CDR3 length is 12 residues. Germline CDR1 SGHRS, CDR2 YFSETQ. The CDR3 sequence is CASSLATGELFF. CDR3 bases: TGTGCCAGCAGTTTGGCCACCGGGGAGCTGTTTTTT.

This clonotype was found a few times. The chain recombines TRBV28 with TRBJ1-1; TRBD1 is a possible D gene (6 bases). The CDR3 has 13 amino acids. Trimming took off 7 bases at V and 5 bases at J, with 14 bases between the two ends. CDR1 is MDHEN and CDR2 is SYDVKM in the germline V gene. Here the CDR3 DNA reads TGTGCCAGCAAGTTTCGTGACAGGACTGAAGCTTTCTTT. Its translation is CASKFRDRTEAFF.

A remark on this clonotype: This could be a read error, since a much larger clone is one nucleotide away. The V gene is TRBV12-3 or TRBV12-4, the J gene TRBJ1-1; TRBD1 matches 7 bases. This CDR3 region has 15 residues. The CDR3 sequence: CASSPRPGQITEASF. DNA of the CDR3: TGTGCCAGCAGTCCCAGACCGGGACAGATCACTGAAGCTTCCTTT.

The chain has TRBV29-1 and TRBJ2-5; the D is unclear. The length of the CDR3 is 14 residues. V was shortened by 2 bases and J by 4 bases, with 14 bases between the two germline ends. Germline V gives CDR1 SQVTM, CDR2 ANQGSEA. The CDR3 is CSVESTRPGETQYF. CDR3 in DNA: TGCAGCGTTGAATCTACCCGCCCAGGAGAGACCCAGTACTTC.

This clonotype was detected only a few times. The chain links TRBV3-1 to TRBJ1-4, with TRBD1 matching over 9 bases. The germline gives CDR1 LGHDT, CDR2 YNNKEL (reference sequence). J gave up 8 bases and V 3 bases, and 10 bases lay outside the gene matches. The CDR3 is 16 residues long. The DNA for the CDR3 is TGTGCCAGCAGCCAGCTTATCGGGACAGGGCTGGAAAAACTGTTTTTT. This translates into CASSQLIGTGLEKLFF.

This clonotype has only a few counts. The V and J genes are TRBV5-1 and TRBJ1-1, with D unclear. This CDR3 spans 13 amino acids. CDR1 is SGHRS and CDR2 is YFSETQ in the germline V gene. The V end was cut by 0 bases, the J end by 3 bases, with 6 bases between. The CDR3 nucleotides are TGCGCCAGCAGCTTGGAAAGTTACACTGAAGCTTTCTTT. This encodes CASSLESYTEAFF.

Many counts were recorded for this clonotype. The chain carries TRBV28 and TRBJ2-1, with D perhaps TRBD1 (6 bases). Trimming removed 5 bases at V and 0 bases at J, with 35 bases between. Germline CDR1 reads MDHEN; CDR2 reads SYDVKM. The CDR3 is 23 amino acids. The chain's CDR3 is CASSLWDTPILTPRLSSYNEQFF. DNA for the CDR3: TGTGCCAGCAGTCTCTGGGACACCCCGATTTTAACTCCTAGACTTAGCTCCTACAATGAGCAGTTCTTC.

The table lists this clonotype with a few counts. The V call is TRBV4-3, the J call TRBJ2-7; possible D gene TRBD1, 5 bases. The CDR3 covers 14 residues. The germline gives CDR1 LGHNA, CDR2 YSLEER. Trimming pared 0 bases from V and 3 bases from J, leaving 9 bases between. DNA of the CDR3: TGCGCCAGCAGCCAAGAGCGGACAAACTACGAGCAGTACTTC. Protein sequence: CASSQERTNYEQYF.

Ten or more counts support this clonotype. The V and J genes are TRBV4-3 and TRBJ2-2; tentatively, D is TRBD2 (6 bases). CDR1 LGHNA and CDR2 YSLEER come from the germline V gene. Trimming stripped 0 bases from V and 7 bases from J, with 12 bases between. The CDR3 loop spans 15 amino acids. The CDR3 DNA follows: TGCGCCAGCAGCCAAGAGGGCGGGATAGGCGGGGAGCTGTTTTTT. Translating gives CASSQEGGIGGELFF.

The rearrangement joins TRBV2 to TRBJ2-1; D remains ambiguous. Trimming stripped 4 bases from V and 4 bases from J, with 17 bases between. Germline V gene data show CDR1 as SNHLY and CDR2 as FYNNEI. The CDR3 spans 16 residues. DNA of the CDR3: TGTGCCAGCAGTGGGACGTTATCCTACGGGTACAATGAGCAGTTCTTC. Its protein is CASSGTLSYGYNEQFF. Combining the CDR3 with reference TRBV2 and TRBJ2-1 gives the whole variable domain EPEVTQTPSHQVTQMGQEVILRCVPISNHLYFYWYRQILGQKVEFLVSFYNNEISEKSEIFDDQFSVERPDGSNFTLKIRSTKLEDSAMYFCASSGTLSYGYNEQFFGPGTRLTVL.

This clonotype was counted many times. The V gene is TRBV7-2, the J gene TRBJ2-3, with D perhaps TRBD1 (5 bases). The germline V gene encodes CDR1 SGHTA and CDR2 FQGNSA. V dropped 4 bases and J dropped 4 bases, with 12 bases sitting between them. The CDR3 is 14 amino acids. The chain's CDR3 is CASSSIWGADTQYF. The CDR3 coding sequence is TGTGCCAGCAGCTCGATTTGGGGCGCAGATACGCAGTATTTT.

V and J are TRBV25-1 and TRBJ1-1; TRBD1 agrees at 7 bases. Germline V CDR1 and CDR2: MGHDK, SYGVNS. V gave up 2 bases and J gave up 0 bases; unmatched junction bases: 3. CDR3 length: 15 residues. DNA of the CDR3: TGTGCCAGCAGTGAACAGGGGGGCCTGAACACTGAAGCTTTCTTT. This gives the protein CASSEQGGLNTEAFF.

The table lists this clonotype with many counts. CDR3 amino acids: CASSLGQERDIQYF. The CDR3 nucleotides are TGTGCCAGCAGCTTGGGACAGGAAAGGGACATTCAGTACTTC. This chain links TRBV5-5 with TRBJ2-4; possibly TRBD1 for D (6 bases). Germline V gives CDR1 SGHKS, CDR2 YYEKEE (reference sequence). Trimming removed 0 bases from V and 8 bases from J, with 12 bases in between. The CDR3 is 14 residues long.

There are a few counts of this clonotype. This chain links TRBV12-3 or TRBV12-4 with TRBJ2-7, with D possibly being TRBD1 (6 bases). V shed 5 bases and J shed 0 bases, with 14 bases lying between them. The CDR3 extends over 15 amino acids. Here the CDR3 reads CASSTRGGSSYEQYF. CDR3 coding DNA: TGTGCCAGCAGTACGCGAGGGGGTTCCTCCTACGAGCAGTACTTC.

The chain carries TRBV4-1 and TRBJ2-5; weak D call: TRBD2 (5 bases). Germline CDR1 is MGHRA and CDR2 is YSYEKL. V lost 0 bases and J lost 1, with 18 bases in between. The CDR3 runs to 18 residues. DNA of the CDR3: TGCGCCAGCAGCCAAGATTTTGCGAGAGTCGGACTCCAAGAGACCCAGTACTTC. This codes for CASSQDFARVGLQETQYF.

The rearrangement links TRBV2 to TRBJ1-3, with D uncertain. CDR3 length equals 12 residues. The ends were cut back, 10 bases at V and 0 bases at J, with 7 bases in the middle. Germline values: CDR1 SNHLY, CDR2 FYNNEI. The CDR3 loop reads CATSTSGNTIYF. The CDR3 DNA reads as TGTGCCACCTCAACCTCTGGAAACACCATATATTTT.

This clonotype was counted only a few times. The chain has TRBV6-2 or TRBV6-3 and TRBJ2-1; 8 nucleotides match TRBD2. V dropped 8 bases and J dropped 2; count of bases not matched to a gene: 5. Germline-derived CDR1 and CDR2 are MNHEY and SVGEGT. The length of the CDR3 is 14 residues. CDR3 loop: CASREGGPYNEQFF. CDR3 nucleotide sequence: TGTGCCAGCCGGGAGGGAGGGCCCTACAATGAGCAGTTCTTC.

The gene calls are TRBV6-1 and TRBJ2-5; 7 bases agree with TRBD2. The V gene end was trimmed by 2 bases and the J gene end by 2 bases; junction bases not matched to a gene: 5. Germline V gives CDR1 MNHNS, CDR2 SASEGT. The CDR3 sequence is 15 residues long. The CDR3 DNA sequence: TGTGCCAGCAGTGAACTAGCGGAGATACAAGAGACCCAGTACTTC. It specifies CASSELAEIQETQYF.

This clonotype was recorded only once. This could be a read error, since a much larger clone is one nucleotide away. The genes are TRBV20-1 and TRBJ2-1, with 10 bases aligning to TRBD2. The CDR3 has 16 amino acids. Germline V lookup: CDR1 DFQATT, CDR2 SNEGSKA (reference sequence). Here the CDR3 reads CCAEKIAGGSLNEQFF. The CDR3 DNA is TGCTGTGCTGAGAAAATAGCGGGGGGTTCCCTCAATGAGCAGTTCTTC.

The V and J genes are TRBV3-1 and TRBJ2-7; TRBD2 is a possible D gene (5 bases). V was pared by 2 bases and J by 3 bases, with 8 bases between. CDR1 and CDR2 from the germline V gene are LGHDT and YNNKEL (reference sequence). The CDR3 has 13 residues. CDR3 sequence reads: CASSQSTSYEQYF. Here the CDR3 DNA reads TGTGCCAGCAGCCAATCCACTAGCTACGAGCAGTACTTC.

V usage is TRBV24-1 and J usage is TRBJ2-6; 10 bases are shared with TRBD1. The CDR3 has 19 amino acids. Trimming took 5 bases from V and 1 from J; bases not matched to a gene: 10. Germline CDR1 reads KGHDR; CDR2 reads SFDVKD. The CDR3 DNA is TGTGCCACCAGTGGGGCGTGGACAGGGGGACAATCTGGGGCCAACGTCCTGACTTTC. This codes for CATSGAWTGGQSGANVLTF.

This clonotype was detected many times. The J gene is TRBJ2-3, the V gene TRBV7-8; 8 positions agree with TRBD1. Germline assignment: CDR1 SGHVS and CDR2 FQNEAQ. The CDR3 totals 18 residues. V dropped 1 base and J dropped 0; count of bases not matched to a gene: 9. In nucleotides, the CDR3 is TGTGCCAGCAGCTTAGGACAGGGGCTGGGGCGTAGCACAGATACGCAGTATTTT. As protein: CASSLGQGLGRSTDTQYF.

This clonotype was recorded a few times. The chain links TRBV7-2 to TRBJ1-2; TRBD1 might be the D (6 bases). Germline CDR1 is SGHTA and CDR2 is FQGNSA. The V end lost 5 bases, the J end lost 4 bases, and 14 bases lay between the germline ends. CDR3 length equals 14 residues. CDR3 DNA sequence: TGTGCCAGCAGCCGAGGACAGAACCCCTATGGCTACACCTTC. It encodes CASSRGQNPYGYTF.

The chain couples TRBV13 to TRBJ2-3; TRBD1 agrees at 8 bases. This CDR3 comprises 15 residues. CDR1 and CDR2 from the germline V gene are PRHDT and FYEKMQ (reference sequence). V lost 5 bases and J lost 2; bases outside the gene matches: 6. Here the CDR3 reads CASSRGTGVTDTQYF. The CDR3 nucleotides read TGTGCCAGCAGCCGGGGGACAGGAGTCACAGATACGCAGTATTTT.